This TCR beta chain was sequenced in a study of lymphopenia after photon versus proton radiotherapy. Points from the study as a whole: Photon-treated patients lost naive T cells and TCR diversity; proton-treated stayed stable. Oligoclonal CD8+ Temra expansion after nadir drove photon patients' diversity drop.

As regards this clone: What it recognizes is unknown.

Assay used: immunoSEQ multiplex PCR; TCRdb lists only in-frame clones, some missing. The table shows around 29,000 clones, with 90% to 95% occurring only once. The CDR3 loop spans 14 amino acids. The V and J ends lost 3 bases and 3 bases respectively, with 10 bases between them. CDR1 and CDR2 from the germline V gene are LNHNV and YYDKDF (reference sequence). This specimen consisted of peripheral blood, obtained from a patient treated with photon-based radiotherapy. The source is a woman aged 45-65 years with cholangiocarcinoma. The rearrangement uses TRBV15 and TRBJ2-3; no reliable D call. CDR3 sequence reads: CATSRGSRTDTQYF. The CDR3 nucleotides read TGTGCCACCAGCAGGGGAAGCAGAACAGATACGCAGTATTTT.